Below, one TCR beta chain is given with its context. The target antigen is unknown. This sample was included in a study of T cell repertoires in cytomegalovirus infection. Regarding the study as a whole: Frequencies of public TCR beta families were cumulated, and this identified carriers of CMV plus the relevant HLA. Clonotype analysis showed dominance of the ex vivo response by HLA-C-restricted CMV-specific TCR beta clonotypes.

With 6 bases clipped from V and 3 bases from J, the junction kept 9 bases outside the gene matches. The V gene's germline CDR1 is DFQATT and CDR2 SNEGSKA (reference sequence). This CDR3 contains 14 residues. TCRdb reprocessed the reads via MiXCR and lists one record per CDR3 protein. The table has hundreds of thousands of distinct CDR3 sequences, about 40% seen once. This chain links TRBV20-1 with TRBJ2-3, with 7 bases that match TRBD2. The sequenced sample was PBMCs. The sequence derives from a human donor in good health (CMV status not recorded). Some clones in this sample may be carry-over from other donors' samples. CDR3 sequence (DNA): TGCAGTGCAATCATCGGGCGGGAGACAGATACGCAGTATTTT. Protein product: CSAIIGRETDTQYF.